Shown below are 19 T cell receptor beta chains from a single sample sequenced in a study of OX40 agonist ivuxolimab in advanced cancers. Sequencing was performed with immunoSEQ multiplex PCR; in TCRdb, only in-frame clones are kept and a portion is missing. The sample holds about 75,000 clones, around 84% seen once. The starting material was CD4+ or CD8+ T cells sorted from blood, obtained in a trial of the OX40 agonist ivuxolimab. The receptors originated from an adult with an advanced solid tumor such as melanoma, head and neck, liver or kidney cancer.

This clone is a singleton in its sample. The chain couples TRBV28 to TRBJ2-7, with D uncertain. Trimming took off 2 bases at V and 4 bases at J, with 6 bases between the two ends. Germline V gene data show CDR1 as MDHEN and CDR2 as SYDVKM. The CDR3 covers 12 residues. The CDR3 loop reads CASSLRRYEQYF. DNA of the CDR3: TGTGCCAGCAGTTTAAGACGGTACGAGCAGTACTTC.

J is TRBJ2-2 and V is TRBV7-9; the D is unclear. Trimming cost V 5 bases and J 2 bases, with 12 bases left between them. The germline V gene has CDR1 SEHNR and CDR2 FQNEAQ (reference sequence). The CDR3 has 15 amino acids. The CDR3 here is CASSPPWFNTGELFF. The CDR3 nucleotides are TGTGCCAGCAGCCCCCCATGGTTTAACACCGGGGAGCTGTTTTTT.

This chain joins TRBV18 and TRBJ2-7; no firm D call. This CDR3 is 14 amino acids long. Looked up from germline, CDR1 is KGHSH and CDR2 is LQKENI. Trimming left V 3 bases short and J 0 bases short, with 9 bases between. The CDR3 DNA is TGTGCCAGCTCACCGGCGATGACCTCCTACGAGCAGTACTTC. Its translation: CASSPAMTSYEQYF.

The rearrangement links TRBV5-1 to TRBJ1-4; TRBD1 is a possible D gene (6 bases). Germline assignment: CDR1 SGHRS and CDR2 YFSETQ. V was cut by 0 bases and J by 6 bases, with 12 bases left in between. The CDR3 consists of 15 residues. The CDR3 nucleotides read TGCGCCAGCAGCTTGGAGGGGACATATTATGAAAAACTGTTTTTT. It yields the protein CASSLEGTYYEKLFF. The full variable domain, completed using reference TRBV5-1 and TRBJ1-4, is KAGVTQTPRYLIKTRGQQVTLSCSPISGHRSVSWYQQTPGQGLQFLFEYFSETQRNKGNFPGRFSGRQFSNSRSEMNVSTLELGDSALYLCASSLEGTYYEKLFFGSGTQLSVL.

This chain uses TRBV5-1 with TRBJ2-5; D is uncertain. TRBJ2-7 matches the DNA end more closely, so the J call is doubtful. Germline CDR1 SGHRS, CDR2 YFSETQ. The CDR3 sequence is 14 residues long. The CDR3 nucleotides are TGCGCCAGCACTTTTGGTGGAAGCTCCTACGAGCAGTACTTC. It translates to CASTFGGSSYEQYF.

The CDR3 nucleotides read TGTGCCAGTAGCCTAGCCGGGACTAGCGGGAGTAATGAGCAGTTCTTC. Amino acids: CASSLAGTSGSNEQFF. The chain is built from TRBV19 and TRBJ2-1, with 14 bases that match TRBD2. CDR1 and CDR2 (germline): LNHDA, SQIVND (reference sequence). With V trimmed by 6 bases and J by 7 bases, 8 bases remained unmatched. The CDR3 consists of 16 residues.

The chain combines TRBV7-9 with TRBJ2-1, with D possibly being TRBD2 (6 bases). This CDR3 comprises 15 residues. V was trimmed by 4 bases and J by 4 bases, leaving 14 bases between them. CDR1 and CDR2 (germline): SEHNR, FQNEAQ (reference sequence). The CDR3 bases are TGTGCCAGCAGCTCGGGGCAGGGAGGTTACAATGAGCAGTTCTTC. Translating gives CASSSGQGGYNEQFF.

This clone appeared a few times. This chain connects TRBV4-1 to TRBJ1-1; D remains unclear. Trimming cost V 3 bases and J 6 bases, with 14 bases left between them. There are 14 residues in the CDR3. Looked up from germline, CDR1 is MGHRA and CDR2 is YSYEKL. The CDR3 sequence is CASSHGNLGPEAFF. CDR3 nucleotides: TGCGCCAGCAGCCACGGCAATCTAGGCCCTGAAGCTTTCTTT.

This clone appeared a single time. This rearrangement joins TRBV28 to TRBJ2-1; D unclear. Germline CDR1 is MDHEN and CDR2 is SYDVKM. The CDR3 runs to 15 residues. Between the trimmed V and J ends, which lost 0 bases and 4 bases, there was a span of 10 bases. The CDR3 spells CASSLWDRTYNEQFF. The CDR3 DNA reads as TGTGCCAGCAGTTTATGGGACCGTACGTACAATGAGCAGTTCTTC.

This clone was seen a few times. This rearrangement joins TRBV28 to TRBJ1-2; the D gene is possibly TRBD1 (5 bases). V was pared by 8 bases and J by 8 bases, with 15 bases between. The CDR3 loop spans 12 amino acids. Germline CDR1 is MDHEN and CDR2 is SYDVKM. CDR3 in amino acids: CASARGSRGYTF. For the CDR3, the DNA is TGTGCCAGCGCCCGGGGGTCGCGGGGCTACACCTTC.

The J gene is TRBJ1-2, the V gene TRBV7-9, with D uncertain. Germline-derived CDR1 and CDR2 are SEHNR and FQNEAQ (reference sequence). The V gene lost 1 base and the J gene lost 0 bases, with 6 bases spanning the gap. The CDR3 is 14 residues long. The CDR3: CASSLEQTNYGYTF. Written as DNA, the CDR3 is TGTGCCAGCAGCTTAGAACAGACTAACTATGGCTACACCTTC.

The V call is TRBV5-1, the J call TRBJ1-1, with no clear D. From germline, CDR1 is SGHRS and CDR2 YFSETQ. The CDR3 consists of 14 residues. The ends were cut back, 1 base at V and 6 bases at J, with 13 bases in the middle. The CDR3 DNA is TGCGCCAGCAGCTTGCATCCCCCCGGGGCTGAAGCTTTCTTT. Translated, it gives CASSLHPPGAEAFF.

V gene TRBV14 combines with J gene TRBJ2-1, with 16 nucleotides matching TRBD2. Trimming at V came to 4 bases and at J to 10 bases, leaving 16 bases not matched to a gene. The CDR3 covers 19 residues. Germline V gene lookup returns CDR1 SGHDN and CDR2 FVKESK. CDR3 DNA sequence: TGTGCCAGCAGCCCAAGTGCGGGACTAGCGGGAGGGTTATACAGGGAGCAGTTCTTC. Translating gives CASSPSAGLAGGLYREQFF. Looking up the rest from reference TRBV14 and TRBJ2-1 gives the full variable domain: EAGVTQFPSHSVIEKGQTVTLRCDPISGHDNLYWYRRVMGKEIKFLLHFVKESKQDESGMPNNRFLAERTGGTYSTLKVQPAELEDSGVYFCASSPSAGLAGGLYREQFFGPGTRLTVL.

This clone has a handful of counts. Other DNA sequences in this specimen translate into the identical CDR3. The CDR3 loop reads CASSLAANYGYTF. In DNA, the CDR3 is TGCGCCAGCAGCTTGGCAGCTAACTATGGCTACACCTTC. The genes are TRBV5-1 and TRBJ1-2; D is uncertain. Trimming removed 0 bases at V and 0 bases at J, with 3 bases between. Germline CDR1 is SGHRS and CDR2 is YFSETQ. CDR3 length equals 13 residues. The full variable domain, in which reference TRBV5-1 and TRBJ1-2 provide the parts outside the CDR3, is KAGVTQTPRYLIKTRGQQVTLSCSPISGHRSVSWYQQTPGQGLQFLFEYFSETQRNKGNFPGRFSGRQFSNSRSEMNVSTLELGDSALYLCASSLAANYGYTFGSGTRLTVV.

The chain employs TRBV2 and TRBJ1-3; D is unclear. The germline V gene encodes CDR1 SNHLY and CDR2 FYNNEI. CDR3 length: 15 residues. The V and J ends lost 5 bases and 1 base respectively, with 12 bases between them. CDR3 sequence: CASSLDAKSGNTIYF. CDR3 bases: TGTGCCAGCAGTTTGGACGCAAAATCTGGAAACACCATATATTTT.

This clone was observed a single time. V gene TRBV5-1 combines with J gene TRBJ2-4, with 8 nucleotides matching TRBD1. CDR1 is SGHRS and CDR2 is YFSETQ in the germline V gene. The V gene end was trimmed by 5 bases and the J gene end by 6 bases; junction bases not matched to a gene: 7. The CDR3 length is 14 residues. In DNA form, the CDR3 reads TGCGCCAGCAGACAGACAGGGGACACAAACATTCAGTACTTC. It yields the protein CASRQTGDTNIQYF.

The CDR3 nucleotides read TGCGCCAGCAGCTTGGGTCCGGTAATTGGTGGAAACACCATATATTTT. This sequence encodes CASSLGPVIGGNTIYF. The rearrangement joins TRBV5-1 to TRBJ1-3; D unclear. Trimming removed 0 bases at V and 3 bases at J, with 13 bases between. The CDR3 contains 16 residues. Germline CDR1 SGHRS, CDR2 YFSETQ.

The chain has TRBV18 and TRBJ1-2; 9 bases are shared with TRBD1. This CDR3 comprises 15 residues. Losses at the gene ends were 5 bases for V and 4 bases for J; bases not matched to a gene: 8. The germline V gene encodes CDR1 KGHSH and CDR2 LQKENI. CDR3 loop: CASSSSGQGPYGYTF. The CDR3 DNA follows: TGTGCCAGCTCATCTTCGGGACAGGGACCCTATGGCTACACCTTC.

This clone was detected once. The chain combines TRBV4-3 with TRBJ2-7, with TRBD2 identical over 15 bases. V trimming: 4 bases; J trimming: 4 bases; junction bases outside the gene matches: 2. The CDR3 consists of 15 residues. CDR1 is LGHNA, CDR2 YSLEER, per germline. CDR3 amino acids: CASSPGLAGGYEQYF. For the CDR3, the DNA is TGCGCCAGCAGCCCCGGACTAGCGGGAGGGTACGAGCAGTACTTC.